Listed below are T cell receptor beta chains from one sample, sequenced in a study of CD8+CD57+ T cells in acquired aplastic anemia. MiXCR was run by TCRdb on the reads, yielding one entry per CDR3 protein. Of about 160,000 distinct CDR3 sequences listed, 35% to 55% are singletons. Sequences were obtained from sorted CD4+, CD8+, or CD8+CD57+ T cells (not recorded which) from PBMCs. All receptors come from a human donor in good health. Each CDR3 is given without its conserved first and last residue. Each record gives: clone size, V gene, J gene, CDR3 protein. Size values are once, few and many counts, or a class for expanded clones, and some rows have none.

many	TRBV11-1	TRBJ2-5	ASSLGGRQTQY
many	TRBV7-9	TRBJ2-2	ASSSMTGAGELF
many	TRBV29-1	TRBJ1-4	SVSRTLENEKLF
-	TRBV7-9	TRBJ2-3	ATGTQYTQY
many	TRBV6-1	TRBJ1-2	AGRPSGDRGGYT
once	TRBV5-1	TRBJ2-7	ATRTGTLTYEQY
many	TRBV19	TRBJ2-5	ARPQETQY
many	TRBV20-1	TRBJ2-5	SARRGVAGGAETQY
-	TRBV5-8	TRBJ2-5	ASSGTGGEEETQY
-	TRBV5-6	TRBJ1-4	ASSSDREWGEKLF
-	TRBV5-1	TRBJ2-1	ASSSRQANNEQF
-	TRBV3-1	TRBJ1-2	ASSLAPDSNFYGYT
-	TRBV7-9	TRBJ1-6	ASSLTYNSPLH
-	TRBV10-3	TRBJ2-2	AISDLQGHTGELF
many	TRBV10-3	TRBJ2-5	AISESTRRAAQETQY
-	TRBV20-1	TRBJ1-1	SAGKTGNTEAF
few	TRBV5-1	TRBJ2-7	ASTWGGIGSEQY
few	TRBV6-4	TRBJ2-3	ASSDSDQATDTQY
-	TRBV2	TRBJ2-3	ASSEAREPSVDTQY
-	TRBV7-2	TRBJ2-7	ASSLTGPYEQY
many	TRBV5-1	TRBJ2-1	ASSWVAGGNNEQF
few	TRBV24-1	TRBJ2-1	ATSDNRVYEQF
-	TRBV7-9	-	ASSLGGRPYNEQF
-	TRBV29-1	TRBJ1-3	SVDPSRNSGNTIY
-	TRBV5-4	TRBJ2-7	ASSRTETYEQY
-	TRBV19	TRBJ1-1	ASSSGVDPTEAL
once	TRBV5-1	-	ASSWGTGGSYEQY
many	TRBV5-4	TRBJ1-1	ASSGQNEAF
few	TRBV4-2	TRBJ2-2	ASSPGLGGTGELF
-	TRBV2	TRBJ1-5	ATSRDRGNNQPQH
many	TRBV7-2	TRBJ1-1	ASSLGGAAEAF
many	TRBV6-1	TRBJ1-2	ASSVGPGGDGYT
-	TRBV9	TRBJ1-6	ASSETGGGESPLH
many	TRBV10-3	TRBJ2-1	AISARYTSGYNEQF
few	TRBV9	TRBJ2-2	ASSAVRWGGSVGELF
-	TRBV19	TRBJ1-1	ASSMGQGRTEAF
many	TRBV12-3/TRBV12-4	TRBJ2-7	ASNIQGRNEQY
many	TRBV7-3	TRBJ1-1	ASSSIPGNTEAF
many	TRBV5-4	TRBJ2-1	ASSLSASFSYNEQF
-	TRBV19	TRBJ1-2	ASNRGNSGNT
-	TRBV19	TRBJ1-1	ASSIEGAENTEAF
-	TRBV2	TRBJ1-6	ASEGRSPLH
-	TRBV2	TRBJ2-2	ASRGDIYANTGELF
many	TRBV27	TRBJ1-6	ASSLKPGQGNSPLH
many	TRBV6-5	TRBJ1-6	ASSYPSTGPYNSPLH
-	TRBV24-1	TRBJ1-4	ATSDQTGGNEKLF
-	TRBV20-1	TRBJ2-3	SEKSTDTQY
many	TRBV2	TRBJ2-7	ASSAVNEQY
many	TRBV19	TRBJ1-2	ASTDRGPTGNYGYT
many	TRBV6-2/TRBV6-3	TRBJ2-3	ASTSGFTDTQY
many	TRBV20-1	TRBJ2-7	SSPAGSSYEQY
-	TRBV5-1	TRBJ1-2	ASSLGSGRDYT
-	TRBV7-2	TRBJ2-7	ASSPEAVLGNEQY
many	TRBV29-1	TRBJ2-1	SVGWAGWGNEQF
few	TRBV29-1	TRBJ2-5	SVVGLAGETQY